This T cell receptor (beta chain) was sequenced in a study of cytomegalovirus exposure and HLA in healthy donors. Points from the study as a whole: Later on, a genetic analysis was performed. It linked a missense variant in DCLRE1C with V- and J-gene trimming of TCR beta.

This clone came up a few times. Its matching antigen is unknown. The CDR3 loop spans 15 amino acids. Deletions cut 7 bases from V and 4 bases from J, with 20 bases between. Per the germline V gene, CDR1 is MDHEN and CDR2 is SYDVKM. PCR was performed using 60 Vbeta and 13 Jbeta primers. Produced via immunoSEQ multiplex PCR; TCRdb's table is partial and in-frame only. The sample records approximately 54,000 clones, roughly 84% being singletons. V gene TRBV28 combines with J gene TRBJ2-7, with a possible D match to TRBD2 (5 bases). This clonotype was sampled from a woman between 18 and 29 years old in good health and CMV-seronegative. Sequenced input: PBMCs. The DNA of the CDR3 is TGTGCCAGCACCTTCATTCAGGCGGGTTCATACGAGCAGTACTTC. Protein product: CASTFIQAGSYEQYF.